These 16 T cell receptor beta chains were sequenced from one sample in a study of human T cells and chemical hapten exposure. Time point in this sample: patch test 2, 6 weeks after DPC sensitization. Treatment denoted: therapeutic diphenylcyclopropenone sensitization with weekly scalp DPC. MiXCR was run by TCRdb on the RACE reads, yielding one entry per CDR3 protein. Among approximately 97,000 distinct CDR3 sequences listed, roughly 10% were seen once. The sample consisted of whole blood, taken in connection with sensitization to the hapten diphenylcyclopropenone (DPC). The source is a woman aged 40 to 50 with alopecia areata. Some clones in this sample may be carry-over from other donors' samples.

This clonotype has ten or more counts. This chain uses TRBV11-2 with TRBJ1-5; D is ambiguous. The CDR3 is 15 residues long. With 0 bases removed from V and 7 bases from J, the gap between germline ends came to 13 bases. Germline V gives CDR1 SGHAT, CDR2 FQNNGV. This CDR3 reads CASSLDYQSEQPQHF. For the CDR3, the DNA is TGTGCCAGCAGCTTAGATTACCAGTCGGAACAGCCCCAGCATTTT.

This clonotype was found a few times. The V call is TRBV20-1, the J call TRBJ2-7; 9 bases are shared with TRBD1. The V gene end was trimmed by 5 bases and the J gene end by 4 bases; junction bases not matched to a gene: 6. Germline-derived CDR1 and CDR2 are DFQATT and SNEGSKA (reference sequence). The CDR3 spans 13 residues. The chain's CDR3 is CSAPGQGLYEQYF. CDR3 nucleotides: TGCAGTGCTCCGGGACAGGGTTTATACGAGCAGTACTTC.

The CDR3 nucleotides read TGCGCCAGCAGCCAAGAAGGCCGAGACAATGAGCAGTTCTTC. As protein: CASSQEGRDNEQFF. The chain recombines TRBV4-3 with TRBJ2-1; D remains unclear. Trimming cost V 0 bases and J 5 bases, with 8 bases left between them. This CDR3 region has 14 residues. CDR1 is LGHNA and CDR2 is YSLEER in the germline V gene.

There are many counts of this clonotype. V gene TRBV4-1 combines with J gene TRBJ1-6; no clear D. In germline, CDR1 is MGHRA, CDR2 YSYEKL. Deletions cut 1 base from V and 8 bases from J, with 21 bases between. The CDR3 is 18 residues long. The CDR3 loop is CASSQVDMGFVSDSPLHF. CDR3 nucleotides: TGCGCCAGCAGCCAAGTTGATATGGGGTTCGTATCGGATTCACCCCTCCACTTT.

This clonotype was detected many times. V is TRBV20-1 and J is TRBJ1-5, with D uncertain. The CDR3 consists of 14 residues. V lost 8 bases, J lost 0 bases, and 14 bases lay in between. Germline loops: CDR1 DFQATT, CDR2 SNEGSKA (reference sequence). In DNA, the CDR3 is TGCAGTACCAACTCAGGACCTAGCAATCAGCCCCAGCATTTT. This sequence encodes CSTNSGPSNQPQHF.

This chain uses TRBV28 with TRBJ1-6; the D is unclear. The germline V and J ends were trimmed by 3 bases and 9 bases, with 6 bases remaining between them. This CDR3 spans 12 amino acids. The germline V gene encodes CDR1 MDHEN and CDR2 SYDVKM. CDR3 DNA: TGTGCCAGCAGTTTTCGAGGTTCACCCCTCCACTTT. This sequence encodes CASSFRGSPLHF.

The table lists this clonotype with a few counts. The chain couples TRBV15 to TRBJ2-7, with D unresolved. Germline lookup yields CDR1 LNHNV and CDR2 YYDKDF (reference sequence). This CDR3 comprises 15 residues. Trimming left V 0 bases short and J 0 bases short, with 9 bases between. CDR3 in amino acids: CATSRDRPGSYEQYF. DNA for the CDR3: TGTGCCACCAGCAGAGACCGGCCGGGCTCCTACGAGCAGTACTTC.

The chain recombines TRBV7-2 with TRBJ2-2; no clear D gene. Trimming took off 7 bases at V and 0 bases at J, with 12 bases between the two ends. Germline-derived CDR1 and CDR2 are SGHTA and FQGNSA. The length of the CDR3 is 15 residues. The CDR3: CASNIALANTGELFF. CDR3 coding DNA: TGTGCCAGCAACATAGCCCTCGCGAACACCGGGGAGCTGTTTTTT.

This clonotype was observed many times. The CDR3: CASSPQGGQMNTEAFF. The DNA for the CDR3 is TGTGCCAGCAGCCCCCAGGGGGGACAGATGAACACTGAAGCTTTCTTT. The rearrangement uses TRBV7-2 and TRBJ1-1; 7 bases line up with TRBD1. Trimming removed 5 bases from V and 0 bases from J; junction bases left unmatched: 9. This CDR3 spans 16 amino acids. CDR1 SGHTA and CDR2 FQGNSA come from the germline V gene.

The sample holds many counts of this clonotype. The J gene is TRBJ1-5, the V gene TRBV5-6; D ambiguous. This CDR3 has 15 residues. Germline V gene sequence: CDR1 SGHDT, CDR2 YYEEEE. V gave up 1 base and J gave up 4 bases, with 12 bases separating them. CDR3 in amino acids: CASSLTGLPNQPQHF. CDR3 nucleotide sequence: TGTGCCAGCAGCTTGACTGGGTTGCCGAATCAGCCCCAGCATTTT.

This clonotype was counted at least ten times. The chain recombines TRBV19 with TRBJ1-1; D is perhaps TRBD1 (5 bases). V lost 5 bases and J lost 2, with 18 bases in between. CDR1 and CDR2 (germline): LNHDA, SQIVND (reference sequence). The CDR3 runs to 16 residues. CDR3 sequence reads: CASSVGGTKLNTEAFF. CDR3 bases: TGTGCCAGTAGTGTTGGAGGGACGAAGTTAAACACTGAAGCTTTCTTT.

This clonotype was recorded a few times. This chain links TRBV6-2 or TRBV6-3 with TRBJ2-7; D gene unclear. Germline V gives CDR1 MNHEY, CDR2 SVGEGT. V lost 8 bases, J lost 3 bases, and 11 bases lay in between. The CDR3 is 12 residues long. The CDR3 DNA reads as TGTGCCAGCTTCGACCGATACTACGAGCAGTACTTC. This codes for CASFDRYYEQYF.

This clonotype was seen more than once but under ten times. The chain employs TRBV19 and TRBJ2-7, with 8 nucleotides matching TRBD1. Germline lookup yields CDR1 LNHDA and CDR2 SQIVND (reference sequence). The trim removed 4 bases at V and 6 bases at J, leaving 5 bases unmatched. The CDR3 runs 13 residues. In DNA, the CDR3 is TGTGCCAGTAGTAAAGGACAGGGTCTCGAGCAGTACTTC. It translates to CASSKGQGLEQYF.

This clonotype occurred a few times. This chain joins TRBV6-2 or TRBV6-3 and TRBJ2-1; perhaps TRBD2 as D (6 bases). This CDR3 is built from 14 residues. The V end was cut by 6 bases, the J end by 5 bases, with 14 bases between. Germline V lookup: CDR1 MNHEY, CDR2 SVGEGT. The CDR3 loop reads CASRRDWGNNEQFF. The CDR3 bases are TGTGCCAGCAGGCGGGACTGGGGAAACAATGAGCAGTTCTTC.

This clonotype was observed many times. This chain links TRBV12-3 or TRBV12-4 with TRBJ2-6; no clear D. This CDR3 is 16 amino acids long. V lost 3 bases and J 0 bases, leaving 9 bases between the germline ends. The CDR3 coding sequence is TGTGCCAGCAGTTTGCCACGCCTCTCTGGGGCCAACGTCCTGACTTTC. Amino acids: CASSLPRLSGANVLTF.

This clonotype was seen a few times. The V call is TRBV3-1, the J call TRBJ1-1; D call uncertain. The germline V gene encodes CDR1 LGHDT and CDR2 YNNKEL (reference sequence). This CDR3 spans 14 amino acids. Trimming stripped 6 bases from V and 0 bases from J, with 11 bases between. This chain's CDR3 is CASRIQGMNTEAFF. The DNA for the CDR3 is TGTGCCAGCAGGATTCAAGGAATGAACACTGAAGCTTTCTTT.